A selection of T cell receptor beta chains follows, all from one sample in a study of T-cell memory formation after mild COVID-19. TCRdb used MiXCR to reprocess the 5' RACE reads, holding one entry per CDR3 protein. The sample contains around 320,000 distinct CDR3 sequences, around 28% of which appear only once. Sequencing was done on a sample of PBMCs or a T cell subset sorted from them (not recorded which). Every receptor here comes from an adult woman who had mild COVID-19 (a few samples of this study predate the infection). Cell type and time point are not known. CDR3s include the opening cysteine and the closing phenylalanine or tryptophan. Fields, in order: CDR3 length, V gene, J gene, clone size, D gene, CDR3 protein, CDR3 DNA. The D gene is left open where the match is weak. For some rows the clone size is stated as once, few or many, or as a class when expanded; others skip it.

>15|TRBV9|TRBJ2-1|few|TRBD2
CASSVTSGVGNEQFF
TGTGCCAGCAGCGTAACTAGCGGGGTAGGAAATGAGCAGTTCTTC
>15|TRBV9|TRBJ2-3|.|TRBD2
CASSDLAGFTDTQYF
TGTGCCAGCAGCGACCTAGCGGGATTCACAGATACGCAGTATTTT
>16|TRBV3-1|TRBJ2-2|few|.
CASTGATEPNTGELFF
TGTGCCAGCACAGGGGCGACAGAGCCGAACACCGGGGAGCTGTTTTTT
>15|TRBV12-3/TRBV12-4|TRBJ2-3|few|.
CASSGNAARTDTQYF
TGTGCCAGCAGTGGAAACGCGGCTCGCACAGATACGCAGTATTTT
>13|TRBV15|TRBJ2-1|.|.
CATSRGDGNEQFF
TGTGCCACCAGCAGAGGGGACGGGAATGAGCAGTTCTTC
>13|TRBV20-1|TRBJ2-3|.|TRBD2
CSASGTSGSKQYF
TGCAGTGCTAGCGGGACTAGCGGGAGTAAGCAGTATTTT
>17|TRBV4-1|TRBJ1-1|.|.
CASSQFSQPPLGGEAFF
TGCGCCAGCAGCCAATTTTCGCAGCCTCCTTTGGGAGGTGAAGCTTTCTTT
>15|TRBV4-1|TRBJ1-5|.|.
CASSQGQVSNQPQHF
TGCGCCAGCAGCCAAGGGCAGGTGAGCAATCAGCCCCAGCATTTT
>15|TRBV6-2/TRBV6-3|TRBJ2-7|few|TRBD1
CASSYRGTGSYEQYF
TGTGCCAGCAGTTACCGGGGGACAGGGTCCTACGAGCAGTACTTC
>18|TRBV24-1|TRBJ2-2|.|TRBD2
CATSDFGLAGQNTGELFF
TGTGCCACCAGTGATTTTGGACTAGCGGGACAGAACACCGGGGAGCTGTTTTTT
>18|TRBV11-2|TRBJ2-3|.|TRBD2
CASSDLAGGPDRTDTQYF
TGTGCCAGCAGCGACCTAGCGGGAGGGCCTGATCGCACAGATACGCAGTATTTT
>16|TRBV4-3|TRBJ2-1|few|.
CASSPEGRMTYNEQFF
TGCGCCAGCAGCCCCGAAGGGCGGATGACCTACAATGAGCAGTTCTTC
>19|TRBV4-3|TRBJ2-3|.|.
CASSQGRGRTQRYTDTQYF
TGCGCCAGCAGCCAAGGAAGAGGGAGGACCCAAAGGTACACAGATACGCAGTATTTT
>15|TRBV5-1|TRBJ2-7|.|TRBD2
CASTPGGGNSYEQYF
TGCGCCAGCACCCCTGGGGGAGGGAACTCCTACGAGCAGTACTTC
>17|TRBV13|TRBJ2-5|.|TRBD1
CASSRYAGGQGRETQYF
TGTGCCAGCAGCCGATACGCTGGGGGACAGGGCCGAGAGACCCAGTACTTC
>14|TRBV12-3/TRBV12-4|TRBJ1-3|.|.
CASSSTDWRNTIYF
TGTGCCAGCAGTTCAACGGATTGGAGAAACACCATATATTTT
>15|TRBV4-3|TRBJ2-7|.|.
CASSQGTGGPYEQYF
TGCGCCAGCAGCCAAGGCACCGGGGGTCCCTACGAGCAGTACTTC
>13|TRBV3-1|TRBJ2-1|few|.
CASSQDLAREQFF
TGTGCCAGCAGCCAAGATCTCGCCCGGGAGCAGTTCTTC
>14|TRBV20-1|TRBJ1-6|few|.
CSAGTATGNSPLHF
TGCAGTGCCGGGACGGCTACGGGGAATTCACCCCTCCACTTT
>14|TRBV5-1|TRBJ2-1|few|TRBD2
CASTLAGGPAEQFF
TGCGCCAGCACGCTAGCGGGAGGGCCAGCTGAGCAGTTCTTC
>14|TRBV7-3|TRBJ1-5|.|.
CASSSGPGNQPQHF
TGTGCCAGCAGCTCGGGACCGGGTAATCAGCCCCAGCATTTT
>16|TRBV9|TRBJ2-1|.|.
CASSVAAGVVYNEQFF
TGTGCCAGCAGCGTAGCGGCGGGTGTCGTATACAATGAGCAGTTCTTC
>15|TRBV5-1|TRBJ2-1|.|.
CASSLGALGYNEQFF
TGCGCCAGCAGCTTGGGGGCCCTTGGCTACAATGAGCAGTTCTTC
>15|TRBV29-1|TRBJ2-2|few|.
CSVAGTYANTGELFF
TGCAGCGTTGCTGGGACATATGCGAACACCGGGGAGCTGTTTTTT
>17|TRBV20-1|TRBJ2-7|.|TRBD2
CSALPGLAGPIPYEQYF
TGCAGTGCTCTTCCGGGACTAGCGGGGCCTATCCCCTACGAGCAGTACTTC
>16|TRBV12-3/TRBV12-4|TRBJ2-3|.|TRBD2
CASSRTSGGSTDTQYF
TGTGCCAGCAGCCGAACTAGCGGGGGAAGCACAGATACGCAGTATTTT
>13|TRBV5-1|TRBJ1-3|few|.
CASSLDRANTIYF
TGCGCCAGCAGCTTGGACAGGGCCAACACCATATATTTT
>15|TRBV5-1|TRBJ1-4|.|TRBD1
CASSLIGQAGGKLFF
TGCGCCAGCAGCTTGATCGGACAGGCAGGGGGAAAACTGTTTTTT
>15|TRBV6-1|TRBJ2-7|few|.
CASSEASGTIYEQYF
TGTGCCAGCAGTGAAGCGTCAGGGACGATCTACGAGCAGTACTTC
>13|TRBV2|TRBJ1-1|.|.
CASSESLGPEAFF
TGTGCCAGCAGTGAAAGCCTGGGGCCTGAAGCTTTCTTT
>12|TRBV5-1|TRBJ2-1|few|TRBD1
CASSTGTGGQFF
TGCGCCAGCAGCACCGGGACAGGGGGGCAGTTCTTC
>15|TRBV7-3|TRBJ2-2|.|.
CASSPGRRNTGELFF
TGTGCCAGCAGCCCAGGCCGGAGGAACACCGGGGAGCTGTTTTTT
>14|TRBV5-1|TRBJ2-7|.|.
CASSSEGPTYEQYF
TGCGCCAGCAGCTCCGAGGGACCCACCTACGAGCAGTACTTC
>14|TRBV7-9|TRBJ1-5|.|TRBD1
CASSRQGGNQPQHF
TGTGCCAGCAGCCGACAGGGCGGCAATCAGCCCCAGCATTTT
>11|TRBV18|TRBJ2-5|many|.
CASSPEETQYF
TGTGCCAGCTCACCTGAAGAGACCCAGTACTTC
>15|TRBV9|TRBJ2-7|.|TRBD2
CASSVGTSVSYEQYF
TGTGCCAGCAGCGTCGGGACTAGCGTATCCTACGAGCAGTACTTC
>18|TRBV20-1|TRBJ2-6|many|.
CSARDTGRWGSGANVLTF
TGCAGTGCTAGAGATACGGGACGGTGGGGCTCTGGGGCCAACGTCCTGACTTTC
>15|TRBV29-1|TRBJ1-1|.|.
CSVTFLGARDTEAFF
TGCAGCGTTACATTCTTGGGGGCGCGGGACACTGAAGCTTTCTTT
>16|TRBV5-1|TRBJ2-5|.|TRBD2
CASSRGSGRLRETQYF
TGCGCCAGCAGCCGGGGGAGCGGGAGATTACGGGAGACCCAGTACTTC
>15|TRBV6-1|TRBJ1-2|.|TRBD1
CASIPGQGFNYGYTF
TGTGCCAGCATCCCGGGACAGGGTTTTAACTATGGCTACACCTTC
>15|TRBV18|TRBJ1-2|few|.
CASSPSQIKGDGYTF
TGTGCCAGCTCACCTTCTCAAATCAAGGGGGATGGCTACACCTTC
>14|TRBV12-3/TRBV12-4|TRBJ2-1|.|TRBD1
CASATRGRSHEQFF
TGTGCCAGCGCGACGAGGGGGCGAAGCCATGAGCAGTTCTTC
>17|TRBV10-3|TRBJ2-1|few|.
CAISPGETRYMYNEQFF
TGTGCCATCAGCCCCGGTGAGACTAGATACATGTACAATGAGCAGTTCTTC
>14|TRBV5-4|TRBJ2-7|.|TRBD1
CASSPTGGIYEQYF
TGTGCCAGCAGCCCGACAGGGGGCATTTACGAGCAGTACTTC
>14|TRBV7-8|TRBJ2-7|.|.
CASSLEAATYEQYF
TGTGCCAGCAGCTTAGAGGCGGCGACCTACGAGCAGTACTTC
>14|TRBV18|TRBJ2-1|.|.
CASSPGQGAWEQFF
TGTGCCAGCTCACCAGGTCAGGGCGCCTGGGAGCAGTTCTTC
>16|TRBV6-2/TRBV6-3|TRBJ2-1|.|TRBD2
CASMHLAGGVRNEQFF
TGTGCCAGCATGCACTTAGCGGGAGGGGTAAGGAATGAGCAGTTCTTC
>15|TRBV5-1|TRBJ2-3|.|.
CASSDRAEGTDTQYF
TGCGCCAGCAGCGACCGGGCCGAGGGGACAGATACGCAGTATTTT
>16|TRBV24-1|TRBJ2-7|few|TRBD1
CATSDATGGPRYEQYF
TGTGCCACCAGTGATGCAACAGGGGGTCCCCGATACGAGCAGTACTTC
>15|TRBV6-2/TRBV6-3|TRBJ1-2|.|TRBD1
CASSYRLGQNYGYTF
TGTGCCAGCAGTTACCGCTTGGGACAGAACTATGGCTACACCTTC
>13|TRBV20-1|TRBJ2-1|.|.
CSASHSDSPTKFF
TGCAGTGCTAGCCACTCGGACAGCCCGACCAAGTTCTTC
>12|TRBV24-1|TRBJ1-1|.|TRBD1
CATKGQDTEAFF
TGTGCCACCAAAGGACAGGACACTGAAGCTTTCTTT
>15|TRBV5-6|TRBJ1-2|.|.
CASSFWAAENYGYTF
TGTGCCAGCAGCTTCTGGGCGGCGGAAAACTATGGCTACACCTTC
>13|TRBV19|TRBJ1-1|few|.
CATKRTVNTEAFF
TGTGCCACCAAAAGGACGGTGAACACTGAAGCTTTCTTT
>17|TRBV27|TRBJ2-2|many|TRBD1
CASTRTGGSLITGELFF
TGTGCCAGCACCAGGACAGGGGGCAGTCTAATCACCGGGGAGCTGTTTTTT
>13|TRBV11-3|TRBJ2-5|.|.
CASSELQGGTQYF
TGTGCCAGCAGCGAACTACAGGGAGGGACCCAGTACTTC
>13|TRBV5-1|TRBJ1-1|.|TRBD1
CASSDDRETEAFF
TGCGCCAGCAGCGACGACAGGGAAACTGAAGCTTTCTTT
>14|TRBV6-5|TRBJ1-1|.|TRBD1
CASSYRTGGGEAFF
TGTGCCAGCAGTTACCGGACAGGGGGAGGAGAAGCTTTCTTT
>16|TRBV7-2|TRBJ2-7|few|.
CASSLALQGPSYEQYF
TGTGCCAGCAGCTTAGCCCTACAGGGACCCTCCTACGAGCAGTACTTC
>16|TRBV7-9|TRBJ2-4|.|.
CASSFQGGVAKNIQYF
TGTGCCAGCAGCTTCCAGGGTGGGGTAGCCAAAAACATTCAGTACTTC